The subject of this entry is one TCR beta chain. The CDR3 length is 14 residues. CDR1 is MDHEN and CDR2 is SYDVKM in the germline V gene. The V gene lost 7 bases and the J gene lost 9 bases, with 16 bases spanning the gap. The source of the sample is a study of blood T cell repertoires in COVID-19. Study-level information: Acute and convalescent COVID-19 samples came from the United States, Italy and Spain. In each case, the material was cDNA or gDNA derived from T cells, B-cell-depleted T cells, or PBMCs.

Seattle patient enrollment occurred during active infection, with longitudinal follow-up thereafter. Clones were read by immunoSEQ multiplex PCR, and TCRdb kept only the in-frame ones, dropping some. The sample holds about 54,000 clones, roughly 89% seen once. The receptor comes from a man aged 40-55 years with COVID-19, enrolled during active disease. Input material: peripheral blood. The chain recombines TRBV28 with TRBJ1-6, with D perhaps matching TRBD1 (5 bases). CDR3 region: CASKSFGGSSPLHF. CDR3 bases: TGTGCCAGCAAATCTTTCGGGGGTAGTTCACCCCTCCACTTT.